The 8 T cell receptor beta chains listed next were all sequenced from one sample in a study of blood T cell repertoires in COVID-19. This table comes from immunoSEQ multiplex PCR, and its TCRdb copy is limited to in-frame clones, with some not included. The sample has more than 150,000 clones; about 85% are singletons. Sequenced input: PBMCs or T cells enriched from blood (not recorded which). The receptors were sampled from a woman in her thirties who had recovered from COVID-19.

J is TRBJ2-7 and V is TRBV6-2 or TRBV6-3; 8 bases fit TRBD2. Germline CDR1 MNHEY, CDR2 SVGEGT. The CDR3 extends over 17 amino acids. With 1 base clipped from V and 0 bases from J, the junction kept 8 bases outside the gene matches. The CDR3 loop reads CASSYFPGGGSSYEQYF. The DNA of the CDR3 is TGTGCCAGCAGTTACTTCCCGGGGGGGGGAAGCTCCTACGAGCAGTACTTC.

The chain combines TRBV5-6 with TRBJ1-1, with TRBD1 as a possible D gene (6 bases). Trimming pared 4 bases from V and 3 bases from J, leaving 13 bases between. Germline CDR1 is SGHDT and CDR2 is YYEEEE. The CDR3 spans 14 residues. CDR3 nucleotides: TGTGCCAGCAGCCACGGGGCAGGGGACACTGAAGCTTTCTTT. Its protein product is CASSHGAGDTEAFF.

This rearrangement joins TRBV14 to TRBJ1-1, with D maybe TRBD1 (5 bases). This CDR3 has 14 amino acids. V lost 2 bases, J lost 6 bases, and 13 bases lay in between. Looked up from germline, CDR1 is SGHDN and CDR2 is FVKESK. The CDR3 nucleotides are TGTGCCAGCAGCCAACAGGGCTGGTTCGCTGAAGCTTTCTTT. Its translation is CASSQQGWFAEAFF.

The sample holds a few counts of this clone. V usage is TRBV15 and J usage is TRBJ1-4; 7 nucleotides align to TRBD1. The length of the CDR3 is 16 residues. The germline V gene has CDR1 LNHNV and CDR2 YYDKDF (reference sequence). The V and J ends lost 1 base and 1 base, in that order; junction bases with no gene match: 3. The DNA of the CDR3 is TGTGCCACCAGCAGAGGGCAGGGGGTAACTAATGAAAAACTGTTTTTT. Translating it yields CATSRGQGVTNEKLFF.

The V call is TRBV5-1, the J call TRBJ2-7; 8 bases are a match to TRBD2. Germline CDR1 and CDR2: SGHRS and YFSETQ. The CDR3 is 16 residues long. V lost 0 bases to trimming and J lost 3 bases; unmatched junction nucleotides: 8. CDR3 coding DNA: TGCGCCAGCAGCTTGGGCCCGGGACTAGAAGGCTACGAGCAGTACTTC. Its translation is CASSLGPGLEGYEQYF.

The CDR3 nucleotides are TGTGCCAGCAGCTTGGTATCCAGGTCCTACGAGCAGTACTTC. This encodes CASSLVSRSYEQYF. The chain employs TRBV7-2 and TRBJ2-7; D is undetermined. Trimming shortened V by 3 bases and J by 1 base, and 10 bases separated the two germline ends. Germline-derived CDR1 and CDR2 are SGHTA and FQGNSA. The CDR3 has 14 amino acids. Looking up the rest from reference TRBV7-2 and TRBJ2-7 gives the full variable domain: GAGVSQSPSNKVTEKGKDVELRCDPISGHTALYWYRQSLGQGLEFLIYFQGNSAPDKSGLPSDRFSAERTGGSVSTLTIQRTQQEDSAVYLCASSLVSRSYEQYFGPGTRLTVT.

This clone was observed once. The gene calls are TRBV2 and TRBJ1-1, with D uncertain. Trimming left V 2 bases short and J 2 bases short, with 9 bases between. The CDR3 sequence is 14 residues long. Germline V gives CDR1 SNHLY, CDR2 FYNNEI. CDR3 sequence reads: CASSERHVNTEAFF. CDR3 in DNA: TGTGCCAGCAGTGAAAGACACGTTAACACTGAAGCTTTCTTT.

V gene TRBV9 combines with J gene TRBJ2-3, with 7 nucleotides matching TRBD1. The junction had 6 bases not matched to a gene; V was cut back by 3 bases and J by 2 bases. CDR1 and CDR2 from the germline V gene are SGDLS and YYNGEE. This CDR3 region has 15 residues. The CDR3 protein is CASSARDRTTDTQYF. CDR3 DNA sequence: TGTGCCAGCAGCGCTCGGGACAGAACCACAGATACGCAGTATTTT.